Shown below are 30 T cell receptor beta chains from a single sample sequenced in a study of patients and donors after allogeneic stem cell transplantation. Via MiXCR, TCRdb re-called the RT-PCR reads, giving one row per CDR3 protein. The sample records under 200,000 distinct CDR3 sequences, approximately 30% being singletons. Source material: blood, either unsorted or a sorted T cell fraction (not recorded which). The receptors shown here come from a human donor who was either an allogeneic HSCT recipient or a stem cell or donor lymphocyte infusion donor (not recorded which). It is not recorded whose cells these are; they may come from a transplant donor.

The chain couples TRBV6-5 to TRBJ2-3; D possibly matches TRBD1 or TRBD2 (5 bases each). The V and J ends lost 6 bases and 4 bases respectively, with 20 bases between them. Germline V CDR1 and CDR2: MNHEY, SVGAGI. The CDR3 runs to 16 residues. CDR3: CASRPTGLEGSDTQYF. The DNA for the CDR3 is TGTGCCAGCAGGCCTACAGGTTTAGAGGGGTCAGATACGCAGTATTTT.

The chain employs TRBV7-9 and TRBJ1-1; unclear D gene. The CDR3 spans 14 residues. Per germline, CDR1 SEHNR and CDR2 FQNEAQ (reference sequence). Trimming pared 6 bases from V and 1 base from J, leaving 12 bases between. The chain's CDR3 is CASRTTRANTEAFF. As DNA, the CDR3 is TGTGCCAGCAGGACTACTAGGGCGAACACTGAAGCTTTCTTT.

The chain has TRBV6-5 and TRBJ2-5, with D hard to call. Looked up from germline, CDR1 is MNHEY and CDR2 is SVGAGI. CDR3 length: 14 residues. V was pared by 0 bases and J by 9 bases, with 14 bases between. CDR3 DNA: TGTGCCAGCAGTTACTCGTTTGCGGATCCGTCCCAGTACTTC. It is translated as CASSYSFADPSQYF.

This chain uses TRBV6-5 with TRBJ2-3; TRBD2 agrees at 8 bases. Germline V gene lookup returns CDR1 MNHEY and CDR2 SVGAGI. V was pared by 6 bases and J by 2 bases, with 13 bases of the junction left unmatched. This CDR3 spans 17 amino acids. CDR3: CASRTPLWREDTDTQYF. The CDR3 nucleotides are TGTGCCAGCAGGACTCCTCTATGGCGGGAGGACACAGATACGCAGTATTTT.

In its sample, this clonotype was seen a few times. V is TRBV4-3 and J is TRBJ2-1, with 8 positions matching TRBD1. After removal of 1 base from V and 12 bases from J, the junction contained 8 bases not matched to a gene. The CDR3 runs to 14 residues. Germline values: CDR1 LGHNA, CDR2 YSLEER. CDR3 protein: CASSQGQGPGVQFF. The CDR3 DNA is TGCGCCAGCAGCCAAGGACAGGGGCCCGGAGTGCAGTTCTTC.

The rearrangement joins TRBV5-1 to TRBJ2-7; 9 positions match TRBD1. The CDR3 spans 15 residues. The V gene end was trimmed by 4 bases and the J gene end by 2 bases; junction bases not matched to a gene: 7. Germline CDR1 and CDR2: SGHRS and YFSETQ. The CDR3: CASSPWTGATYEQYF. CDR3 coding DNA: TGCGCCAGCAGCCCCTGGACAGGGGCAACCTACGAGCAGTACTTC.

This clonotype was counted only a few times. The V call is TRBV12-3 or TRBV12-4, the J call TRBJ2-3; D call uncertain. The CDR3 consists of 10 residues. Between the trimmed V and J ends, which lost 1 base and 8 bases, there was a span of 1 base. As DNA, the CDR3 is TGTGCCAGCAGTTTAGGTACGCAGTATTTT. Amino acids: CASSLGTQYF.

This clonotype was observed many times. CDR3 coding DNA: TGTGCCAGCAGCCAAGTTGTCGGGCGCGAGGATAGCAATCAGCCCCAGCATTTT. This encodes CASSQVVGREDSNQPQHF. This chain links TRBV3-1 with TRBJ1-5; D uncertain. This CDR3 has 18 amino acids. V lost 1 base and J 0 bases, leaving 16 bases between the germline ends. Germline V gene data show CDR1 as LGHDT and CDR2 as YNNKEL (reference sequence).

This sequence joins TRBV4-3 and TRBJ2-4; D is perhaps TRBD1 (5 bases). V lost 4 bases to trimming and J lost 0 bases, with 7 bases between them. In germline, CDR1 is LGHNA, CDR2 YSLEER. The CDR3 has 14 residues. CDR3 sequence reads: CASSRTQAKNIQYF. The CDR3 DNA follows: TGCGCCAGCAGCCGGACACAAGCCAAAAACATTCAGTACTTC.

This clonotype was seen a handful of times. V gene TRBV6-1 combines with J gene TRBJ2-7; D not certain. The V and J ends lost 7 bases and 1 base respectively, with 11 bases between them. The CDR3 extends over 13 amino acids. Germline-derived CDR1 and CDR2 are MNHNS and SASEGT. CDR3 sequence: CASTRVPSYEQYF. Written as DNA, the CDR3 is TGTGCCAGCACCCGGGTTCCTTCCTACGAGCAGTACTTC.

CDR3 nucleotide sequence: TGTGCCAGCAGCTCAGACGGGGACAATGAGCAGTTCTTC. This translates into CASSSDGDNEQFF. The J gene is TRBJ2-1, the V gene TRBV6-5; tentative D call: TRBD2 (5 bases). The CDR3 length is 13 residues. V dropped 6 bases and J dropped 5 bases, with 11 bases sitting between them. From germline, CDR1 is MNHEY and CDR2 SVGAGI.

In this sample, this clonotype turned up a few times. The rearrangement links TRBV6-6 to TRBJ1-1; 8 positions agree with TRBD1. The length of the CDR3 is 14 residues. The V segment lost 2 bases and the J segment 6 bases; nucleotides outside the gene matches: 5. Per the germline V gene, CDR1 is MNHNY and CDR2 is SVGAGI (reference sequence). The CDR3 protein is CASSYTDRGAEAFF. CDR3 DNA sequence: TGTGCCAGCAGTTACACCGACAGGGGAGCTGAAGCTTTCTTT.

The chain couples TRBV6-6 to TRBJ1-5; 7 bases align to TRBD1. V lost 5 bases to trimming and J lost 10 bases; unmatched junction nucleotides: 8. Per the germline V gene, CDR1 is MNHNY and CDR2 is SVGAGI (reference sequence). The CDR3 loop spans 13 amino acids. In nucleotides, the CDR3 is TGTGCCAGCAGTCGGACAGGAGGAGCTCCCCAGCATTTT. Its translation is CASSRTGGAPQHF.

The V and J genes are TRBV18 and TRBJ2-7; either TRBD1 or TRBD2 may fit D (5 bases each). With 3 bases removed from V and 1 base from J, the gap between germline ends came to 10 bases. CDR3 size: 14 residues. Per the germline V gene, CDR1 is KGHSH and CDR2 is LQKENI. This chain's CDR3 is CASSPLGPSYEQYF. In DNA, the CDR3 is TGTGCCAGCTCACCGCTGGGACCTTCCTACGAGCAGTACTTC.

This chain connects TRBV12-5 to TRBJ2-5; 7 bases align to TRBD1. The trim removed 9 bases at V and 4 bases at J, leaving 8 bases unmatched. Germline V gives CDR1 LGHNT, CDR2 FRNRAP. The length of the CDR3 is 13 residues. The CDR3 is CASKQGQGETQYF. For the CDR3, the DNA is TGTGCTAGCAAACAGGGGCAGGGAGAGACCCAGTACTTC.

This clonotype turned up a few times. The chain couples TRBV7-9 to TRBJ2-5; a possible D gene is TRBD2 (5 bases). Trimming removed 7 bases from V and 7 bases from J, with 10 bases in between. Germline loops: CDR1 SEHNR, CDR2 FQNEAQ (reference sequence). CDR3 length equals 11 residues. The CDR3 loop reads CASNLGGTQYF. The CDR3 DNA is TGTGCCAGCAACCTCGGAGGGACCCAGTACTTC.

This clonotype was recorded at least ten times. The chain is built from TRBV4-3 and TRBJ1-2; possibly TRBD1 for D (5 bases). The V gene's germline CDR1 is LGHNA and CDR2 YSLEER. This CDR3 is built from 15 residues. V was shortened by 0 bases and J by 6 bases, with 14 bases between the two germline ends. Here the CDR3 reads CASSQELGRANGYTF. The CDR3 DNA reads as TGCGCCAGCAGCCAAGAACTGGGCAGGGCTAATGGCTACACCTTC.

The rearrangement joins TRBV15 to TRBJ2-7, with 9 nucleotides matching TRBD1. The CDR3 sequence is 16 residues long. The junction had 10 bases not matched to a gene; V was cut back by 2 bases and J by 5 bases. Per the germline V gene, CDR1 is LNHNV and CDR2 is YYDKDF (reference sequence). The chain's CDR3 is CATSRSQRQGDDEQYF. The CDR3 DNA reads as TGTGCCACCAGCAGAAGTCAAAGACAGGGGGACGACGAGCAGTACTTC. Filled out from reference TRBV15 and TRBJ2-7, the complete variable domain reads DAMVIQNPRYQVTQFGKPVTLSCSQTLNHNVMYWYQQKSSQAPKLLFHYYDKDFNNEADTPDNFQSRRPNTSFCFLDIRSPGLGDTAMYLCATSRSQRQGDDEQYFGPGTRLTVT.

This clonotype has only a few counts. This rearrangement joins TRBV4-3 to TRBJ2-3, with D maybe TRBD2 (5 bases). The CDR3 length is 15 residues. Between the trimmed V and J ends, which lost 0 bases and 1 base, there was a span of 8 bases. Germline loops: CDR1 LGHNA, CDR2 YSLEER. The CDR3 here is CASSQDGLRTDTQYF. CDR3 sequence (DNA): TGCGCCAGCAGCCAAGATGGACTTCGCACAGATACGCAGTATTTT.

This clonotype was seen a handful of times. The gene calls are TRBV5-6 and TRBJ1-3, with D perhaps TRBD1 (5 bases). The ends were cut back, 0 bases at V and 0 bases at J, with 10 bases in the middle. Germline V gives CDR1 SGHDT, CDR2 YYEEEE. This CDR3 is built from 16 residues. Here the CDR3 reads CASSLELRASGNTIYF. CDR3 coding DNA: TGTGCCAGCAGCTTGGAACTCAGGGCCTCTGGAAACACCATATATTTT.

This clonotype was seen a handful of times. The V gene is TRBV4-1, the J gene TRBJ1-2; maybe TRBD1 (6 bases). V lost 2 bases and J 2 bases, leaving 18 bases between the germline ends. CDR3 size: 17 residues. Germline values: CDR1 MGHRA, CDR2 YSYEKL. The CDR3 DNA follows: TGCGCCAGCAGCCAAAAGTATGGGACACCATTAAACTATGGCTACACCTTC. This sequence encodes CASSQKYGTPLNYGYTF.

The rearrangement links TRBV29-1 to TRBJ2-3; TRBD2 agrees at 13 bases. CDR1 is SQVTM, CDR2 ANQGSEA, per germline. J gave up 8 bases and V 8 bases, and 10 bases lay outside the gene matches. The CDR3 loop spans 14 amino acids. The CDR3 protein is CSHPRTSGRGTQYF. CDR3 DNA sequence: TGCAGCCATCCGCGGACTAGCGGGAGAGGTACGCAGTATTTT.

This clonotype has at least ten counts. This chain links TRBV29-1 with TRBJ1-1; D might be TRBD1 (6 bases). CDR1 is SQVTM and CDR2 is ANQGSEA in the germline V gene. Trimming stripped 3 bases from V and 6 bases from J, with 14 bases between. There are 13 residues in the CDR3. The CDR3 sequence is CSVDSRGDSEAFF. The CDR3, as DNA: TGCAGCGTTGATTCTAGGGGGGATTCTGAAGCTTTCTTT. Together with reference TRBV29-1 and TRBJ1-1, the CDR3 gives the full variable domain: SAVISQKPSRDICQRGTSLTIQCQVDSQVTMMFWYRQQPGQSLTLIATANQGSEATYESGFVIDKFPISRPNLTFSTLTVSNMSPEDSSIYLCSVDSRGDSEAFFGQGTRLTVV.

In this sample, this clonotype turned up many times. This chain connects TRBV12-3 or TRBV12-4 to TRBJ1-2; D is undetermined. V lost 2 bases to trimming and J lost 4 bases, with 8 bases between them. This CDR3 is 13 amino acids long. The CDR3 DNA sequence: TGTGCCAGCAGTTTAAAACCTTCCTATGGCTACACCTTC. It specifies CASSLKPSYGYTF.

The DNA for the CDR3 is TGTGCCAGCAGCGTAGAGGGGGTAATTGGAAACACCATATATTTT. Protein product: CASSVEGVIGNTIYF. The J gene is TRBJ1-3, the V gene TRBV9, with D possibly matching TRBD1 (6 bases). Germline-derived CDR1 and CDR2 are SGDLS and YYNGEE. The CDR3 consists of 15 residues. V lost 0 bases and J 3 bases, leaving 10 bases between the germline ends.

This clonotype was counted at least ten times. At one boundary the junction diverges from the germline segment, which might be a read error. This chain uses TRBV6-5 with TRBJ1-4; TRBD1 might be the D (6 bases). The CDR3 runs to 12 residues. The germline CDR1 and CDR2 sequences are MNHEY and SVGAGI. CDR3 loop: CASSYSGASWVF. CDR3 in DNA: TGTGCCAGCAGTTACTCGGGGGCCTCATGGGTTTTT.

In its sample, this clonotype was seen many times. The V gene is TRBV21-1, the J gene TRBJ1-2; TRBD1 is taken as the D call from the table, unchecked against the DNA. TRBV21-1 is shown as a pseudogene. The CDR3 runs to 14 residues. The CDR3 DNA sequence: TGTGCCAGCAGCTCCGACAAGGGCGGCTATGGCTACACCTTC. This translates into CASSSDKGGYGYTF.

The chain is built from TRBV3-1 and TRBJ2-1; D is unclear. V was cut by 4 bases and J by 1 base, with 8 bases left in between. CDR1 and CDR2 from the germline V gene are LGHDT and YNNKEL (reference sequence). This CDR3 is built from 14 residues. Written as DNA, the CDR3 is TGTGCCAGCAGCCGGACGGAATCCTACAATGAGCAGTTCTTC. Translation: CASSRTESYNEQFF.

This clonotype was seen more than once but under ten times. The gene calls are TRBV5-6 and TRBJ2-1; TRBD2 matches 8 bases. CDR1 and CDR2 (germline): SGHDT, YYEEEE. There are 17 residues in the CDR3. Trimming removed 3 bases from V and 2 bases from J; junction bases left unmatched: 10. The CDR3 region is CASSSSPAGVTYNEQFF. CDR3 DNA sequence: TGTGCCAGCAGCTCCTCCCCAGCGGGAGTCACCTACAATGAGCAGTTCTTC.

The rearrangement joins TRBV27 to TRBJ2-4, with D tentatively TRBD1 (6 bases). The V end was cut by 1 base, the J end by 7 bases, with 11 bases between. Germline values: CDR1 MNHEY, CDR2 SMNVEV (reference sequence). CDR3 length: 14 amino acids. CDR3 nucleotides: TGTGCCAGCAGTTTATTGGGGCAGGGGAACATTCAGTACTTC. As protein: CASSLLGQGNIQYF.